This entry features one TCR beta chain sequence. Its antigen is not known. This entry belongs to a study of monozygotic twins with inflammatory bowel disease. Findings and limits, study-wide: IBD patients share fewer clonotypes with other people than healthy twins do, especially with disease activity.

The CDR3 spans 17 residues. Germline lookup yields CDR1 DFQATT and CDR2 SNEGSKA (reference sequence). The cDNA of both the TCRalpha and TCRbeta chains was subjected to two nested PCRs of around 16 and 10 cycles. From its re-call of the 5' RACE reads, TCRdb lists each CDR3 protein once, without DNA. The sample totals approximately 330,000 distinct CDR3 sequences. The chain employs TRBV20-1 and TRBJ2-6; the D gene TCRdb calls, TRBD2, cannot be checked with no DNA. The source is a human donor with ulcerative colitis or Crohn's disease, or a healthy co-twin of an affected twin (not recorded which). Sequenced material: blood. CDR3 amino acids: CSAGPAGGSAGANVLTF.